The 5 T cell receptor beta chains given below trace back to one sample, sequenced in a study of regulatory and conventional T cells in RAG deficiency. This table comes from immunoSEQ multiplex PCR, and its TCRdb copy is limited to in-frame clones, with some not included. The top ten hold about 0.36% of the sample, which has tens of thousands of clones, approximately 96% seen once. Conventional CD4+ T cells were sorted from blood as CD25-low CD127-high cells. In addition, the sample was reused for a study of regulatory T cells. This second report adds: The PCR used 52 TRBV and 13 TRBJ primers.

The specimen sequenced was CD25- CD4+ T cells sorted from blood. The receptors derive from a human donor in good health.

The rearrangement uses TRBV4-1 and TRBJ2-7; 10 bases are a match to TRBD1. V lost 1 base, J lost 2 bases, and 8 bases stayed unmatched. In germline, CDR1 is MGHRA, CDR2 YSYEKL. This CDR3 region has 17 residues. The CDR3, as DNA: TGCGCCAGCAGCCAAGCCACCGGGACAGGGGTGCCCTACGAGCAGTACTTC. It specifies CASSQATGTGVPYEQYF.

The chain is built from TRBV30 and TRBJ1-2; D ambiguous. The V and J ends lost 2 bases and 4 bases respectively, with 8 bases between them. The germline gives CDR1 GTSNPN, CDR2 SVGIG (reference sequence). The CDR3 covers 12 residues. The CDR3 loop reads CAWSLGPYGYTF. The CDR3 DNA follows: TGTGCCTGGAGTTTGGGCCCCTATGGCTACACCTTC.

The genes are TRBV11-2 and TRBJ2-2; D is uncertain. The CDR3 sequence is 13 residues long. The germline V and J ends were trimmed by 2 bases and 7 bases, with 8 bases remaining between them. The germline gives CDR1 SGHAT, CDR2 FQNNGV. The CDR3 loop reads CASSLKRGGELFF. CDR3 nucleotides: TGTGCCAGCAGCTTAAAACGAGGCGGGGAGCTGTTTTTT.

The chain's CDR3 is CASSLARGGTGELFF. Here the CDR3 DNA reads TGTGCCAGCAGCTTAGCCAGGGGAGGGACCGGGGAGCTGTTTTTT. This rearrangement joins TRBV7-6 to TRBJ2-2, with a possible D match to TRBD2 (7 bases). The CDR3 sequence is 15 residues long. The V and J ends lost 0 bases and 5 bases respectively, with 10 bases between them. Germline CDR1 and CDR2: SGHVS and FNYEAQ. Looking up the rest from reference TRBV7-6 and TRBJ2-2 gives the full variable domain: GAGVSQSPRYKVTKRGQDVALRCDPISGHVSLYWYRQALGQGPEFLTYFNYEAQQDKSGLPNDRFSAERPEGSISTLTIQRTEQRDSAMYRCASSLARGGTGELFFGEGSRLTVL.

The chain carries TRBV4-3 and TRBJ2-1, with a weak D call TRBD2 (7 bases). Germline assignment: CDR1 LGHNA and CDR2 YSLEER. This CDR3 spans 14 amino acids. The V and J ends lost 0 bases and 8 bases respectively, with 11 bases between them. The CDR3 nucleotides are TGCGCCAGCAGCCAAGAAGGGGGAGGGGATGAGCAGTTCTTC. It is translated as CASSQEGGGDEQFF.